This T cell receptor beta chain is drawn from a study of blood T cells in healthy people across ages (dated by TCRdb to about 2015). The study in broad terms: In model experiments, template switching captured about one uniquely barcoded TCR beta cDNA molecule for every two T cells. To track age-related changes in TCR beta repertoire diversity, the study relied on deep sequencing normalized with unique cDNA molecular identifiers. Donors were grouped into four age groups: young (average roughly 16 years), middle-aged (around 39), aged (approximately 58) and long-lived (82). To avoid experimental bias, donors of different ages were distributed randomly across sequencing lanes. Using the same blood draw, the study looked at two additional independent replicas of 1 million unique cDNA reads for two donors, one aged 18 to 30 and the other aged 80 or older.

Donors were around 37 systemically healthy Caucasian individuals from Russia aged roughly 6 to 90 years. Each donor gave about 11 milliliters of peripheral blood, drawn into EDTA-treated Vacutainer tubes. Ficoll-Paque density-gradient centrifugation was used to isolate PBMCs, with at least 6 million obtained per sample. Total RNA was extracted from PBMCs with Trizol reagent, with at least 5.5 micrograms obtained per sample. Naive CD45RAhigh/CD27high T cell percentages were measured by flow cytometry on a PBMC aliquot from every donor. The library was obtained by 5' RACE. Sequencing took place on an Illumina HiSeq 2500. A second 7 to 11 cycle PCR used a sample-barcoded 5' primer and a J-beta primer mix. A template-switch 5' adaptor carrying 12 random nucleotides introduced a unique molecular identifier onto each TCR beta cDNA molecule. Each sample yielded at least 3 million CDR3-containing paired-end reads. First-strand cDNA was synthesized from all RNA with the Mint cDNA synthesis kit, primed by a TRBC-specific oligonucleotide. Following uracil-DNA glycosylase treatment, a first 18-cycle PCR with universal primers M1SS and BC2_uni_R was performed on all cDNA. On the study's bioinformatics: Each sample was normalized by randomly selecting 1 million high-quality reads, each carrying a distinct molecular identifier. Reads sharing molecular identifiers were discarded rather than binned into consensus sequences. MiTCR, set to a Q25 quality threshold and the strictest error-elimination algorithm, was used for CDR3 identification, clonotype clustering and error correction. A nonparametric unseen species model using Euler transformation provided a lower-bound estimate of total TCR beta diversity. TCRdb applied fastp at Q25 and MiXCR to the public reads, then kept only in-frame beta chains. Each entry is one CDR3 protein sequence, shown with its most common DNA and genes. These V and J calls derive from TCRdb rather than the authors' analysis. The sample table shows some 1.4 million distinct CDR3 sequences, and roughly 40% are seen once. The ten biggest clones cover around 8% of the sample.

Notes on this clonotype: It has no known antigen specificity. Qualities for individual bases were not recorded, and no much larger clone is one base off.

The CDR3 covers 17 residues, taking in both the cysteine and the phenylalanine. Only the CDR3 DNA is retained, 51 bases long and in frame from the first base. Trimming leaves V shorter by 0 bases and J shorter by 7 bases, with the junction holding 7 bases beyond the gene matches. CDR1 and CDR2, per the germline V gene, are SGHDT and YYEEEE. General findings and caveats noted by the study authors: Because donor CMV infection status was unknown, age-related changes in expanded clonotypes were potentially confounded. There was a strong correlation between observed TCR beta diversity and the percentage of naive T cells measured by flow cytometry. Since profiling was done on bulk unsorted PBMCs, naive and antigen-experienced compartments could not be conclusively compared. Estimates of total diversity from one million sequenced T cells were regarded as lower bounds and underestimates. Observed TCR beta diversity per million T cells fell roughly linearly with age, and a significant reduction was already apparent by age around 44. The long-lived group showed more naive CD4+ T cells, fewer expanded clones and increased TCR diversity than the aged group, suggesting age selection.

The sequence is built from TRBV5-6 and TRBJ2-1; 13 middle bases align to TRBD2. This TCR derives from a woman between 18 and 29 years old in good health. Input material: blood. The CDR3 is CASSLETSGGRSNEQFF. The nucleotides are TGTGCCAGCAGCTTGGAGACTAGCGGGGGGAGGTCGAATGAGCAGTTCTTC.